This T cell receptor (beta chain) was profiled in a study of blood T cell repertoires in COVID-19. Study background: The United States, Italy and Spain provided the acute and convalescent COVID-19 samples. PBMCs, B-cell-depleted T cells, or T cells were the source of the cDNA or gDNA that made up the material.

Germline CDR1 and CDR2: SGHAT and FQNNGV. This CDR3 is built from 15 residues. The trim removed 5 bases at V and 0 bases at J, leaving 7 bases unmatched. Libraries were prepared by immunoSEQ multiplex PCR; TCRdb keeps only in-frame clonotypes and omits some of them. The sample holds 130,000 to 150,000 clones; about four fifths are singletons and the top ten take approximately 9.2%. What was sequenced was peripheral blood. The clonotype was recovered from a human donor with acute or convalescent COVID-19. The donor label of this sample is uncertain. The V call is TRBV11-2, the J call TRBJ2-7; 7 positions agree with TRBD1. The CDR3 region is CASSPYRGLSYEQYF. DNA for the CDR3: TGTGCCAGCAGCCCCTACAGGGGCCTCTCCTACGAGCAGTACTTC.